This T cell receptor beta chain is drawn from a study of shared clonotypes between healthy human individuals. General observations from the study: The study found lower generation probabilities in non-shared clonotypes than in those shared by all four donors. Estimated clonotype richness was generally higher in naive than memory subsets.

This CDR3 is 16 amino acids long. The ends were cut back, 0 bases at V and 3 bases at J, with 11 bases in the middle. Germline V lookup: CDR1 LNHNV, CDR2 YYDKDF (reference sequence). Repertoires were generated with immunoSEQ multiplex PCR, while TCRdb's copy carries only in-frame clones and drops some. The data hold some 2.1 million clones, with less than 95% observed a single time. Positive CCR7 selection of CD45RO-negative cells yielded the naive CD8 cells, and terminally differentiated effector memory CD45RA+ cells were excluded. Note on this clone: Its antigen is still unknown.

The V gene is TRBV15, the J gene TRBJ1-4; D remains ambiguous. This clonotype was sampled from a man aged 18 to 29 in good health. The sample taken for sequencing was naive CD8+ T cells sorted from blood. The CDR3, as DNA: TGTGCCACCAGCAGAGAGGGGTCCCTGGCTAATGAAAAACTGTTTTTT. Protein sequence: CATSREGSLANEKLFF.